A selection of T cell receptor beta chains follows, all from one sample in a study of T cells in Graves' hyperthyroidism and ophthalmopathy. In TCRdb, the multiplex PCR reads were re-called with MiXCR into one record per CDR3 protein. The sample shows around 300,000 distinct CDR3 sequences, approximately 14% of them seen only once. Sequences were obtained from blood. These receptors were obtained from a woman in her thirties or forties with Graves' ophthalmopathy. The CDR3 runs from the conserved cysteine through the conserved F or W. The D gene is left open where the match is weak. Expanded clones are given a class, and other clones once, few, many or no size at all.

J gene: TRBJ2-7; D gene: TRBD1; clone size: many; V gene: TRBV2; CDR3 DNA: TGTGCCAGCAACGACCCGGGACAGAGCTACGAGCAGTACTTC; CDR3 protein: CASNDPGQSYEQYF
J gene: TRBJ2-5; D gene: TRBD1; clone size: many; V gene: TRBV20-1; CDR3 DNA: TGCAGTGCACCACGAGGGACAGGCCAAGAGACCCAGTACTTC; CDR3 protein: CSAPRGTGQETQYF
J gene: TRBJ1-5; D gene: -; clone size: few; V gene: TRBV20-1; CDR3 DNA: TGCAGTGCTAGGCCTTATCGTTCGGATCAGCCCCAGCATTTT; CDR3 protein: CSARPYRSDQPQHF
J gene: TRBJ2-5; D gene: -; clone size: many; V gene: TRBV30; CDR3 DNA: TGTGCCTGGAGTGTTGGAAATCAAGAGACCCAGTACTTC; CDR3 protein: CAWSVGNQETQYF
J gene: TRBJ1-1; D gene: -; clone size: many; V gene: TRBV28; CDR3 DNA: TGTGCCAGCACTGACAGGTACAGAGCTTTCTTT; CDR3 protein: CASTDRYRAFF
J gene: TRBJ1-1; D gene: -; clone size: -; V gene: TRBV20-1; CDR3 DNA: TGCAGTGCTAAACAGGTGACTGCCAGAGCTTTCTTT; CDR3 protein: CSAKQVTARAFF
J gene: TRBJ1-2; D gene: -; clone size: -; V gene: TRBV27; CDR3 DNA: TGTGCCAGCAGTTTAAAGGAGCCTCCGGATATATATGGCTACACCTTC; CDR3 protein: CASSLKEPPDIYGYTF
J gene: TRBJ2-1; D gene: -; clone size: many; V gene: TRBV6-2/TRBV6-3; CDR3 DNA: TGTGCCAGCAGTGCCCCAGACAGAACCAGTTACAATGAGCAGTTCTTC; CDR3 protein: CASSAPDRTSYNEQFF
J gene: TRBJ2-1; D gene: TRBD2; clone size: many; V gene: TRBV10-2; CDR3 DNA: TGCGCCAGCAGTGCCGGGACTAGCGGTTACAATGAGCAGTTCTTC; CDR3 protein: CASSAGTSGYNEQFF
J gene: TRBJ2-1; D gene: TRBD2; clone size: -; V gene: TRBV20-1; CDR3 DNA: TGCAGTGCTAGAGAATCGAGCGGGATCAATGAGCAGTTCTTC; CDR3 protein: CSARESSGINEQFF
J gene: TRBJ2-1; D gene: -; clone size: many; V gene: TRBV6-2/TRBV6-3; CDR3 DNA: TGTGCCAGCAGTTACGGGGACTCACGATACAATGAGCAGTTCTTC; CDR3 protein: CASSYGDSRYNEQFF
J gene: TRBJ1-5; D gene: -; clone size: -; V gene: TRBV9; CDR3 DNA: TGTGCCAGCAGCCCCTCGGACGGGGGTCAGCCCCAGCATTTT; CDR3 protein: CASSPSDGGQPQHF
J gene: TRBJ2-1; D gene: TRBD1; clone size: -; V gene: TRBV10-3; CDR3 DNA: TGTGCCGCTCATACAGGGGCACTTGAGCAGTTCTTC; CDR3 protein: CAAHTGALEQFF
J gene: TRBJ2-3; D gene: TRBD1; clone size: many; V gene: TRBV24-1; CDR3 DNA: TGTGCCACCAGTGACCGGGACAGGGGGGCGTCAGATACGCAGTATTTT; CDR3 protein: CATSDRDRGASDTQYF
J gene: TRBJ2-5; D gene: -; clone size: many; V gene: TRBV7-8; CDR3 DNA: TGTGCCAGCAGCTTACAGGGGAAACAAGAGACCCAGTACTTC; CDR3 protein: CASSLQGKQETQYF
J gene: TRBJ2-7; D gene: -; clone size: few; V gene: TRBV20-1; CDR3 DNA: TGCAGTGCTGACCCCCCTAGCGAGCCCTCCTACGAGCAGTACTTC; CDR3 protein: CSADPPSEPSYEQYF
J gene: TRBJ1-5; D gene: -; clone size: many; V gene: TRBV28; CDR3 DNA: TGTGCCAGCAAGTTGCTAAATCAGCCCCAGCATTTT; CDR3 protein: CASKLLNQPQHF
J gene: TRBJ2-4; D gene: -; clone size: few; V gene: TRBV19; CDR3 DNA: TGTGCCAGTAGTACCGCCGACCTGCGGCGAGGGGCCAAAAACATTCAGTACTTC; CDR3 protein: CASSTADLRRGAKNIQYF
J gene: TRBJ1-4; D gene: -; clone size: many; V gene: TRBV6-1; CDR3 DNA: TGTGCCAGCAGTGAATATTTCGGGGGCCTTAATGAAAAACTGTTTTTT; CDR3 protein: CASSEYFGGLNEKLFF
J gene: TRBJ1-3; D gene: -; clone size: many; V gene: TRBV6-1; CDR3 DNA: TGTGCCAGCAGGACAATAGGCGAGGGTCTTGGAAACACCATATATTTT; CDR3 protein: CASRTIGEGLGNTIYF
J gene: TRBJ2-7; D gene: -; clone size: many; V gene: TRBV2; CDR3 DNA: TGTGCCAGCAGTGAGTCCAGGGGACCCTACGAGCAGTACTTC; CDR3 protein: CASSESRGPYEQYF
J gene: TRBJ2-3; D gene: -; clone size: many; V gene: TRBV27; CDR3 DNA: TGTGCCAGCAGTTTATCCCGGGACACAGATACGCAGTATTTT; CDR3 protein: CASSLSRDTDTQYF
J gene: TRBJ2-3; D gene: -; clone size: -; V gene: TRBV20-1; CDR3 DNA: TGCAGTGCTTCGGAGGGGACAGATACGCAGTATTTT; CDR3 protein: CSASEGTDTQYF
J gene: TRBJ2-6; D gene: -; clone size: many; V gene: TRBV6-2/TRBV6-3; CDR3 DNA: TGTGCCAGCATCTCCCGGAGGGCTCTGGTTGGATCTGGGGCCAACGTCCTGACTTTC; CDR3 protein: CASISRRALVGSGANVLTF
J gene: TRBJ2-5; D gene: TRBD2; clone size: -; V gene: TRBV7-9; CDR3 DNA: TGTGCCAGCAGCTCCACAGGAGCGGGGAGGACCCAGTACTTC; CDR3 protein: CASSSTGAGRTQYF
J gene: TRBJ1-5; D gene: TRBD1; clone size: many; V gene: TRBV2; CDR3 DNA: TGTGCCAGCAGGGGGACAGTCAATCAGCCCCAGCATTTT; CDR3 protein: CASRGTVNQPQHF
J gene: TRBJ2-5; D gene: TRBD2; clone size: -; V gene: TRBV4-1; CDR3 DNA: TGCGCCAGCAGCCGACTAGCGGGGGGGTCCTCGTACCAAGAGACCCAGTACTTC; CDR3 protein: CASSRLAGGSSYQETQYF
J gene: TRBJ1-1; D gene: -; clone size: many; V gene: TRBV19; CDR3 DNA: TGTGCCAGTGGGGTGAACAGGGCTGTGAACACTGAAGCTTTCTTT; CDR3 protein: CASGVNRAVNTEAFF
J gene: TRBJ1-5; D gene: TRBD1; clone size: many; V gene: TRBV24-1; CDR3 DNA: TGTGCCACCAGTGCCGGGACAGGGGAAGAGTATCAGCCCCAGCATTTT; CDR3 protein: CATSAGTGEEYQPQHF
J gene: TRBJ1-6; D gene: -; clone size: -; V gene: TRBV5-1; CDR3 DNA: TGCGCCAGCAGGCAGGACTCCTATAATTCACCCCTCCACTTT; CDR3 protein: CASRQDSYNSPLHF
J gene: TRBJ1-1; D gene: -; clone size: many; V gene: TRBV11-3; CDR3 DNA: TGTGCCAGCAGCTTTGACACTGAAGCTTTCTTT; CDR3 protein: CASSFDTEAFF
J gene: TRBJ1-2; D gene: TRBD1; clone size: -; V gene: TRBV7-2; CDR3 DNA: TGTGCCAGCAGCTCACAGGGGCGGAACTATGGCTACACCTTC; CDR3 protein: CASSSQGRNYGYTF
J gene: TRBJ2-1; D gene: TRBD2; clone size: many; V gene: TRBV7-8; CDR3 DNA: TGTGCCAGCAGCCCCATAGCGGGGGGGATCTTCAATGAGCAGTTCTTC; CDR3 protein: CASSPIAGGIFNEQFF
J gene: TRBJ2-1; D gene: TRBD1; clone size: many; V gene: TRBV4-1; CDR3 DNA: TGCGCCAGCAGCCATCCGGGACAGGGTTACAATGAGCAGTTCTTC; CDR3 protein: CASSHPGQGYNEQFF
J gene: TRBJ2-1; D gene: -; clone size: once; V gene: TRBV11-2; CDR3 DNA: TGTGCCAGCAGCACAAGGAGGCGGGGTAGCTCCTACAATGAGCAGTTCTTC; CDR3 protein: CASSTRRRGSSYNEQFF
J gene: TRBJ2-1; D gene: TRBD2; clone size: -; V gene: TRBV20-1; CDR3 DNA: TGCAGTGCTCAGAGCGGGAGCCACAGGGAGCAGTTCTTC; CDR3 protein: CSAQSGSHREQFF
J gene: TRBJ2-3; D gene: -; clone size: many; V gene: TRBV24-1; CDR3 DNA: TGTGCCACCAGTGTTGCCGATACGCAGTATTTT; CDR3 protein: CATSVADTQYF
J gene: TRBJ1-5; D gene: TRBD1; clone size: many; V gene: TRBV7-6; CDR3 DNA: TGTGCCAGCAGCCTCGGACAGGGGCGAAGCAATCAGCCCCAGCATTTT; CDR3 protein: CASSLGQGRSNQPQHF
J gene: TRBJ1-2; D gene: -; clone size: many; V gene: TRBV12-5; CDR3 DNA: TGTGCTAGTGGTTTGTACGACGCGGTTGGCTACACCTTC; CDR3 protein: CASGLYDAVGYTF
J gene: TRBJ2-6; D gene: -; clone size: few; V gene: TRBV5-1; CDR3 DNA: TGCGCCAGCAGCCCTGCCGGGATTGGGGCCGGGGCCAACGTCCTGACTTTC; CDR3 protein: CASSPAGIGAGANVLTF
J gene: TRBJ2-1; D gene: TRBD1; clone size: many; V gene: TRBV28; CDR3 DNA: TGTGCCAGCAGCCCACCCCGACAGGGGGCCAGAGGCAATGAGCAGTTCTTC; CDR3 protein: CASSPPRQGARGNEQFF
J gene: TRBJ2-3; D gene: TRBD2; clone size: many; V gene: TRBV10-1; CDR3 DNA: TGCGCCAGCAGCCTGACTAGCGGGGACACAGATACGCAGTATTTT; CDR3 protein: CASSLTSGDTDTQYF
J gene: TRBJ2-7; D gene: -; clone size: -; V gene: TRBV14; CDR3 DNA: TGTGCCAGCAGCCAGGGTTGGGAGCAGTACTTC; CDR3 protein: CASSQGWEQYF
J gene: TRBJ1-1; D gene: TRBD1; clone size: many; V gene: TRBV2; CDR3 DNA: TGTGCCAGCACTCCGGGACAGGGGGCCGAAGCTTTCTTT; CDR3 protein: CASTPGQGAEAFF
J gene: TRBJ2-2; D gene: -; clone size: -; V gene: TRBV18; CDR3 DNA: TGTGCCAGCGCAACTATCACCGGGGAGCTGTTTTTT; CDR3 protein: CASATITGELFF
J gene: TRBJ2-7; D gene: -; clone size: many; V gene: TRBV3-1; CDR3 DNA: TGTGCCAGCAGCCAAGTTGTCGGGGGGCTCTCCTACGAGCAGTACTTC; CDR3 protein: CASSQVVGGLSYEQYF
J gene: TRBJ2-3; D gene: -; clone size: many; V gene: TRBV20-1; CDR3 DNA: TGCAGTGCTAGAGATGCCGGACTGAGCACAGATACGCAGTATTTT; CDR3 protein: CSARDAGLSTDTQYF
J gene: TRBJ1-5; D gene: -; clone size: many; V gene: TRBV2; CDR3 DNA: TGTGCCAGCAGGCGAGCGCGCGAGGGGCGGGGTGGTCAGCCCCAGCATTTT; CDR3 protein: CASRRAREGRGGQPQHF
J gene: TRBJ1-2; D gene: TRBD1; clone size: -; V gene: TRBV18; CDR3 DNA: TGTGCCAGCTCACCCCTACCGGACAGGAACTATGGCTACACCTTC; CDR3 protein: CASSPLPDRNYGYTF
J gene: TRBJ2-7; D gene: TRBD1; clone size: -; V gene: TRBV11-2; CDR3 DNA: TGTGCCAGCAGCCTGGGGACAGCAAGCGAGCAGTACTTC; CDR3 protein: CASSLGTASEQYF
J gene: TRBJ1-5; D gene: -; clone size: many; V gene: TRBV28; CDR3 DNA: TGTGCCAGCAGGGCGCGGTTATTCGGTGGTATCAATCAGCCCCAGCATTTT; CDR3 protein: CASRARLFGGINQPQHF
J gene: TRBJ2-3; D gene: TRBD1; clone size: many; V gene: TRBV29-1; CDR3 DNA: TGCAGCGTTGAAGATCGGACAGGGTGGCAGCAGTATTTT; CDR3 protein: CSVEDRTGWQQYF
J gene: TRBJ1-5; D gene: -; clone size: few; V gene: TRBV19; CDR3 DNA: TGTGCCAGTAGTATTCACAGGGCGGGTCAGCCCCAGCATTTT; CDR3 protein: CASSIHRAGQPQHF
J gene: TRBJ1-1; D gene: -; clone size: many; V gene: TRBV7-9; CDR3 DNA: TGTGCCAGCAGCTTAAACAGCCCGAACACTGAAGCTTTCTTT; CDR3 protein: CASSLNSPNTEAFF
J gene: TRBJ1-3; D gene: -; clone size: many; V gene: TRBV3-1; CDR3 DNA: TGTGCCAGCAGCCAGACAGGCTCTGGAAACACCATATATTTT; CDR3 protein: CASSQTGSGNTIYF
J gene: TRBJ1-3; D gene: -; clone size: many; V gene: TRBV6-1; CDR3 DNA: TGTGCCAGCAGTACCCGGGACTCACGCGAGGGAAACACCATATATTTT; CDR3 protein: CASSTRDSREGNTIYF
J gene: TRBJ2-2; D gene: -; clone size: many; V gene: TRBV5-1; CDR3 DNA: TGCGCCAGCAGCCCCAGGTTCTTCGGGGAGCTGTTTTTT; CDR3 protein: CASSPRFFGELFF